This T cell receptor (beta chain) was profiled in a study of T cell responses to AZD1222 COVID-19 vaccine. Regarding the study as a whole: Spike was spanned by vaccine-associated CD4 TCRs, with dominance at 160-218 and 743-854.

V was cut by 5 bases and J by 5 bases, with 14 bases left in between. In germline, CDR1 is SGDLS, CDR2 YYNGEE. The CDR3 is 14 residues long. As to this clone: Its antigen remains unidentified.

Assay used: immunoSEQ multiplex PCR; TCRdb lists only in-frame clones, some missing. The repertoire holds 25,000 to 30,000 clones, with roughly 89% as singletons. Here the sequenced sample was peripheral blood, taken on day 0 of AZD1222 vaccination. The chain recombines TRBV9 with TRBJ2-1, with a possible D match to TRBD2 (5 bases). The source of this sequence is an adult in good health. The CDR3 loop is CASSADYANNEQFF. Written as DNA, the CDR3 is TGTGCCAGCAGTGCCGACTATGCGAACAATGAGCAGTTCTTC.